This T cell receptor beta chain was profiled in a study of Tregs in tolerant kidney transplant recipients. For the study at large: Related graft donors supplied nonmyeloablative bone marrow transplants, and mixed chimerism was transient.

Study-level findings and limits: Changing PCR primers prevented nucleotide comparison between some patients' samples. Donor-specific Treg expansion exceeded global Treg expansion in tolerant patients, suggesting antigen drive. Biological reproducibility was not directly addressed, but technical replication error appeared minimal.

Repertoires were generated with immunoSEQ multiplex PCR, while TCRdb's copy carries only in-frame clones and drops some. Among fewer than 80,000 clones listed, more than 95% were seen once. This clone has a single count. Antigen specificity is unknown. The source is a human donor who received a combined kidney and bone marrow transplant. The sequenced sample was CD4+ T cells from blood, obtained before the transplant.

The CDR3 protein is CASSDLTSGRHEQYF. The CDR3 DNA reads as TGTGCCAGCAGTGACTTAACTAGCGGGAGACACGAGCAGTACTTC. The chain is built from TRBV6-4 and TRBJ2-7, with 11 nucleotides matching TRBD2. The junction had 4 bases not matched to a gene; V was cut back by 1 base and J by 5 bases. From germline, CDR1 is MRHNA and CDR2 SNTAGT. The CDR3 consists of 15 residues.